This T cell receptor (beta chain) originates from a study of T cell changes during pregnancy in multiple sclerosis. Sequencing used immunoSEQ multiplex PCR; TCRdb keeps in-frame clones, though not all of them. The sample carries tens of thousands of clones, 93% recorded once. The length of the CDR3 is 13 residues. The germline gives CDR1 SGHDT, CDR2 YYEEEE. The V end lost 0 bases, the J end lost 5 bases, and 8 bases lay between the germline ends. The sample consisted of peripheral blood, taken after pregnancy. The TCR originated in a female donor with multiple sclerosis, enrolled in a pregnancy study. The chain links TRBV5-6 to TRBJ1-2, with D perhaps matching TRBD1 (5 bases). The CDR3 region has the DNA TGTGCCAGCAGCTTGGCACAGGAATATGGCTACACCTTC. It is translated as CASSLAQEYGYTF.